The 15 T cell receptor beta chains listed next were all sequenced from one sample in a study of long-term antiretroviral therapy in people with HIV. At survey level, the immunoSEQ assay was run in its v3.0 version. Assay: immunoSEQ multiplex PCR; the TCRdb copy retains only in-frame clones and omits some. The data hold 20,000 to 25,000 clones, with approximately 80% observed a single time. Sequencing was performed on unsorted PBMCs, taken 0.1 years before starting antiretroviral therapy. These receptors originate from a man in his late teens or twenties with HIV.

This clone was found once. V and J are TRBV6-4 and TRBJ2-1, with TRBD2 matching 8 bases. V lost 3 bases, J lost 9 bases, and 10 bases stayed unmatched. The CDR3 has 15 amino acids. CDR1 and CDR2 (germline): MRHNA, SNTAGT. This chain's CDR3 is CASSESSGGSGEQFF. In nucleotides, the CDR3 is TGTGCCAGCAGTGAATCAAGCGGGGGATCAGGTGAGCAGTTCTTC.

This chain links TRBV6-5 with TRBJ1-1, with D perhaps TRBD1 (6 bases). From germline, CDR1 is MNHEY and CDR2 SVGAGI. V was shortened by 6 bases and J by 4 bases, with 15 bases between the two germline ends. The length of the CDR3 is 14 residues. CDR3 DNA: TGTGCCAGCAGATCTTTACAGGGTCGCACTGAAGCTTTCTTT. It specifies CASRSLQGRTEAFF.

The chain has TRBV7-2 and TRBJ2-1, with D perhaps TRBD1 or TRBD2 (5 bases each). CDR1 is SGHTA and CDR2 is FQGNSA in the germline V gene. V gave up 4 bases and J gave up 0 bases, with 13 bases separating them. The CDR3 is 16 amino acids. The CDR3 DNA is TGTGCCAGCAGCTCCATGGGGACGAGCTCCTACAATGAGCAGTTCTTC. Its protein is CASSSMGTSSYNEQFF.

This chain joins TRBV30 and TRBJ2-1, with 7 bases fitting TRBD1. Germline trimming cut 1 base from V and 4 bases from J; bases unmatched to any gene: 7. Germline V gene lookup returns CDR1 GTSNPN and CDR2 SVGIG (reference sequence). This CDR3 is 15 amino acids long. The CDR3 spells CAWSAGTGAYNEQFF. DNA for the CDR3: TGTGCCTGGAGTGCCGGAACAGGGGCTTACAATGAGCAGTTCTTC.

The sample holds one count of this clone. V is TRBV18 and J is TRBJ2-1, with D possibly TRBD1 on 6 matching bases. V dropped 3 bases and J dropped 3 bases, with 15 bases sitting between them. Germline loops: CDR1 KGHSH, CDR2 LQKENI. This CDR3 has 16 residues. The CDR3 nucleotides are TGTGCCAGCTCACCGGATGGGGGCCCTAACTACAATGAGCAGTTCTTC. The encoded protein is CASSPDGGPNYNEQFF.

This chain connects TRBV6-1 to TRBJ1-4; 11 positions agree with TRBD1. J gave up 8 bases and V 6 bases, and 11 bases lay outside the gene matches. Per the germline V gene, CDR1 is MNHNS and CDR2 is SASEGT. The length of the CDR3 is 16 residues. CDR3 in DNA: TGTGCCAGCAGCGAAAGCCCCGGGACAGGGGGGGAAAAACTGTTTTTT. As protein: CASSESPGTGGEKLFF.

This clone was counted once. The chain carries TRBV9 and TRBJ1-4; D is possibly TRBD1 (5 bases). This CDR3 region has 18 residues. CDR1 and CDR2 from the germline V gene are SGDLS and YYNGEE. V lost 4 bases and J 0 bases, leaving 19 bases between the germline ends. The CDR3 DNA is TGTGCCAGCAGCCGACGGGGGAATCATTGGGCAACTAATGAAAAACTGTTTTTT. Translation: CASSRRGNHWATNEKLFF.

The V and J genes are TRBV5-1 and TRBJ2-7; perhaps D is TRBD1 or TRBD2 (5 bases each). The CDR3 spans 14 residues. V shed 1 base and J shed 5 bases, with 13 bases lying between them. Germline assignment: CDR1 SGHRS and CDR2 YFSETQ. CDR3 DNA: TGCGCCAGCAGCTTGTTTGAGGGGACGAACGAGCAGTACTTC. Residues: CASSLFEGTNEQYF.

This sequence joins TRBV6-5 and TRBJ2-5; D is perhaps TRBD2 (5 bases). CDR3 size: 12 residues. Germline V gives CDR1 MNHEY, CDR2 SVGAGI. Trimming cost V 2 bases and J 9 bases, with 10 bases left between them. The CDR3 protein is CASSYEEGAQYF. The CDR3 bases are TGTGCCAGCAGTTACGAAGAGGGAGCCCAGTACTTC.

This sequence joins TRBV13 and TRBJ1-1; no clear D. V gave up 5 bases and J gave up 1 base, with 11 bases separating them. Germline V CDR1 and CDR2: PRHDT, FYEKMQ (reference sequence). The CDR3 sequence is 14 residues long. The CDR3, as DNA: TGTGCCAGCAGCCGCTGGGGAGGGAACACTGAAGCTTTCTTT. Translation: CASSRWGGNTEAFF.

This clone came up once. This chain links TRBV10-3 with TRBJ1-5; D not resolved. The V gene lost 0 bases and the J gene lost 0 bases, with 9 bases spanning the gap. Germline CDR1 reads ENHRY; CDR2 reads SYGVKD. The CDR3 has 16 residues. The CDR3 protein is CAISESNRVSNQPQHF. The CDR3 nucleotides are TGTGCCATCAGTGAGTCGAATAGGGTTAGCAATCAGCCCCAGCATTTT.

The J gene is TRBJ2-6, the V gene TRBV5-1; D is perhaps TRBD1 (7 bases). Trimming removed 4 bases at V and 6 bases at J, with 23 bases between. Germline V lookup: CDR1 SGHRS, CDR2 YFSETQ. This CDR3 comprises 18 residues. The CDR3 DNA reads TGCGCCAGCAGCACATACCCCCAGGGGGGCCATGCGGCCAACGTCCTGACTTTC. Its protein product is CASSTYPQGGHAANVLTF.

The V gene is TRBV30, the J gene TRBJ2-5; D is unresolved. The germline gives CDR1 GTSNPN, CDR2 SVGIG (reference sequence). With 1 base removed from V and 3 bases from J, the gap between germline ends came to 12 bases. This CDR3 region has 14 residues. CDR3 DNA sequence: TGTGCCTGGAGTGGCGACCTACGGGAAGAGACCCAGTACTTC. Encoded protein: CAWSGDLREETQYF.

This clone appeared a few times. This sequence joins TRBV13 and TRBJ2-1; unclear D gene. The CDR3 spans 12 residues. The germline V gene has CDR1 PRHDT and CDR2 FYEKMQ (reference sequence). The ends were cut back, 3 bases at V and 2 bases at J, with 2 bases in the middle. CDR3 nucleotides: TGTGCCAGCAGCTTCGCCTACAATGAGCAGTTCTTC. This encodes CASSFAYNEQFF.

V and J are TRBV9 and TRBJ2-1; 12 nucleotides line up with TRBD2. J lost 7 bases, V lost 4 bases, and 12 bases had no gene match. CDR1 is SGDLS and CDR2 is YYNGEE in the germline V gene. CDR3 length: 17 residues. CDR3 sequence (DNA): TGTGCCAGCAGCCCCATCCTAGCGGGAGGGCCGGGGAATGAGCAGTTCTTC. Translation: CASSPILAGGPGNEQFF.